The 26 T cell receptor beta chains presented below share a single source sample, sequenced in a study of OX40 agonist ivuxolimab in advanced cancers. The assay was immunoSEQ multiplex PCR, and TCRdb's table has in-frame clones only and misses some. The sample consists of roughly 50,000 clones, 80% to 90% of them appearing once. The sample was CD4+ or CD8+ T cells sorted from blood, taken in a trial of the OX40 agonist ivuxolimab. The receptors here all came from an adult with an advanced solid tumor such as melanoma, head and neck, liver or kidney cancer.

The chain links TRBV29-1 to TRBJ2-2, with a possible D match to TRBD1 (5 bases). V lost 5 bases and J lost 0, with 13 bases in between. Germline CDR1 reads SQVTM; CDR2 reads ANQGSEA. This CDR3 has 15 residues. CDR3 loop: CSVPSLQANTGELFF. The CDR3 DNA reads TGCAGCGTTCCTTCTTTACAGGCGAACACCGGGGAGCTGTTTTTT.

The V and J genes are TRBV19 and TRBJ1-5, with TRBD1 matching over 7 bases. Losses at the gene ends were 5 bases for V and 4 bases for J; bases not matched to a gene: 8. Germline V gene lookup returns CDR1 LNHDA and CDR2 SQIVND (reference sequence). The CDR3 contains 15 residues. CDR3 amino acids: CASSPSGQNNQPQHF. Here the CDR3 DNA reads TGTGCCAGTAGTCCCTCGGGACAGAATAATCAGCCCCAGCATTTT.

The V call is TRBV10-1, the J call TRBJ1-4, with D perhaps matching TRBD1 (5 bases). CDR3 length: 15 amino acids. V was cut by 0 bases and J by 6 bases, with 11 bases left in between. The germline V gene encodes CDR1 WNHNN and CDR2 SYGVQD (reference sequence). Written as DNA, the CDR3 is TGCGCCAGCAGTGAGTCCGGGGCGAGGGATGAAAAACTGTTTTTT. Amino acid sequence: CASSESGARDEKLFF.

CDR3 loop: CASGGDGAGEKLFF. Written as DNA, the CDR3 is TGTGCCAGCGGGGGTGACGGGGCTGGTGAAAAACTGTTTTTT. The chain joins TRBV6-1 to TRBJ1-4, with D perhaps matching TRBD1 (5 bases). Germline assignment: CDR1 MNHNS and CDR2 SASEGT. Deletions cut 8 bases from V and 7 bases from J, with 17 bases between. The CDR3 loop spans 14 amino acids.

As concerns this clone: A junction boundary mismatches the germline segment, possibly from a read error. V and J are TRBV9 and TRBJ1-6; tentative D call: TRBD1 (5 bases). This CDR3 is built from 13 residues. CDR1 SGDLS and CDR2 YYNGEE come from the germline V gene. CDR3 bases: TGTGCCAGCAGCGTAAGGGATGGCGGGACCGGAAACTTT. Protein product: CASSVRDGGTGNF.

The chain has TRBV4-1 and TRBJ2-7; TRBD1 aligns across 8 bases. CDR3 length equals 14 residues. Germline CDR1 is MGHRA and CDR2 is YSYEKL. J lost 0 bases, V lost 3 bases, and 1 base had no gene match. The CDR3 DNA reads TGCGCCAGCAGCCAGGACAGGGCCTCCTACGAGCAGTACTTC. This codes for CASSQDRASYEQYF.

The chain uses TRBV5-6 and TRBJ2-5; D unclear. The germline V gene has CDR1 SGHDT and CDR2 YYEEEE. This CDR3 region has 15 residues. Trimming cost V 0 bases and J 1 base, with 10 bases left between them. CDR3 bases: TGTGCCAGCAGCTTGGAAGGCCTGACCCAAGAGACCCAGTACTTC. This sequence encodes CASSLEGLTQETQYF.

The chain couples TRBV19 to TRBJ1-5, with TRBD1 matching 12 bases. Germline V gene lookup returns CDR1 LNHDA and CDR2 SQIVND (reference sequence). The CDR3 length is 17 residues. The ends lost 4 bases at V and 7 bases at J; junction bases unmatched: 11. Here the CDR3 reads CASSKPRDRGQKQPQHF. The CDR3 DNA sequence: TGTGCCAGTAGTAAACCCCGGGACAGGGGGCAAAAACAGCCCCAGCATTTT.

The gene calls are TRBV29-1 and TRBJ2-3; 11 bases match TRBD2. CDR3 length: 15 amino acids. The germline V gene encodes CDR1 SQVTM and CDR2 ANQGSEA. V shed 5 bases and J 6 bases; nucleotides not matched to a gene: 10. CDR3 protein: CSVRTSGSALDTQYF. The CDR3 DNA reads as TGCAGCGTTCGAACTAGCGGGAGCGCTCTGGATACGCAGTATTTT.

The chain recombines TRBV5-5 with TRBJ2-7; D is possibly TRBD2 (6 bases). The CDR3 is made up of 15 amino acids. The germline CDR1 and CDR2 sequences are SGHKS and YYEKEE (reference sequence). Trimming pared 5 bases from V and 0 bases from J, leaving 15 bases between. The CDR3 protein is CASSPPGLSSYEQYF. The CDR3, as DNA: TGTGCCAGCAGTCCCCCGGGACTCAGCTCCTACGAGCAGTACTTC.

This clone was observed a single time. V is TRBV6-6 and J is TRBJ1-5, with 8 bases that match TRBD1. The CDR3 extends over 16 amino acids. Germline V gene data show CDR1 as MNHNY and CDR2 as SVGAGI (reference sequence). Losses at the gene ends were 2 bases for V and 0 bases for J; bases not matched to a gene: 3. Here the CDR3 DNA reads TGTGCCAGCAGTTACCCCGGACAGGGTAGCAATCAGCCCCAGCATTTT. Translating it yields CASSYPGQGSNQPQHF.

The chain links TRBV7-6 to TRBJ2-7; 7 bases fit TRBD2. This CDR3 is 17 amino acids long. The V and J ends lost 8 bases and 1 base, in that order; junction bases with no gene match: 17. Per germline, CDR1 SGHVS and CDR2 FNYEAQ. CDR3: CASSTFRRGTRSYEQYF. CDR3 sequence (DNA): TGTGCCAGCTCTACTTTCAGGCGGGGGACCAGGTCCTACGAGCAGTACTTC.

V and J are TRBV7-9 and TRBJ1-1; a weak D match, TRBD1 (6 bases). Trimming removed 3 bases at V and 0 bases at J, with 8 bases between. The CDR3 is made up of 14 amino acids. From germline, CDR1 is SEHNR and CDR2 FQNEAQ (reference sequence). The CDR3 region has the DNA TGTGCCAGCAGCTTTGGACAGATGAACACTGAAGCTTTCTTT. It specifies CASSFGQMNTEAFF.

CDR3 loop: CASSLGSGAGELFF. The CDR3 DNA reads TGTGCCAGCAGCTTAGGTTCAGGGGCCGGGGAGCTGTTTTTT. The chain carries TRBV11-2 and TRBJ2-2; TRBD1 is a possible D gene (6 bases). CDR3 length equals 14 residues. The V end was cut by 1 base, the J end by 6 bases, with 9 bases between. Germline V lookup: CDR1 SGHAT, CDR2 FQNNGV.

This chain uses TRBV28 with TRBJ1-2, with D possibly matching TRBD1 (6 bases). V dropped 6 bases and J dropped 7 bases, with 18 bases sitting between them. Looked up from germline, CDR1 is MDHEN and CDR2 is SYDVKM. The CDR3 length is 14 residues. For the CDR3, the DNA is TGTGCCAGCAGGCAGACAGACGCCAGGGGTGGCTACACCTTC. Translation gives CASRQTDARGGYTF.

CDR3 bases: TGTGCCAGCAGCCATCCGGGACAGGGGACTTACGAGCAGTACTTC. Translating gives CASSHPGQGTYEQYF. The J gene is TRBJ2-7, the V gene TRBV11-2, with 10 bases identical to TRBD1. Trimming removed 5 bases from V and 4 bases from J; junction bases left unmatched: 8. Germline CDR1 and CDR2: SGHAT and FQNNGV. The CDR3 is made up of 15 amino acids.

The CDR3, as DNA: TGTGCCAGCGGGAGAGATGAAAAACTGTTTTTT. The encoded protein is CASGRDEKLFF. This chain uses TRBV28 with TRBJ1-4; D gene uncertain. With 8 bases removed from V and 6 bases from J, the gap between germline ends came to 7 bases. The CDR3 covers 11 residues. CDR1 is MDHEN and CDR2 is SYDVKM in the germline V gene. Combining the CDR3 with reference TRBV28 and TRBJ1-4 gives the whole variable domain DVKVTQSSRYLVKRTGEKVFLECVQDMDHENMFWYRQDPGLGLRLIYFSYDVKMKEKGDIPEGYSVSREKKERFSLILESASTNQTSMYLCASGRDEKLFFGSGTQLSVL.

This sequence joins TRBV4-2 and TRBJ2-1; 12 nucleotides line up with TRBD2. This CDR3 spans 16 amino acids. Germline V gives CDR1 LGHNA, CDR2 YNFKEQ. J lost 8 bases, V lost 3 bases, and 8 bases had no gene match. The CDR3 coding sequence is TGTGCCAGCAGCCAGGAGACTAGCGGGAGTTATTATGAGCAGTTCTTC. Encoded protein: CASSQETSGSYYEQFF.

The rearrangement uses TRBV7-2 and TRBJ2-3; 9 bases line up with TRBD2. Germline lookup yields CDR1 SGHTA and CDR2 FQGNSA. The CDR3 has 15 amino acids. V lost 1 base, J lost 5 bases, and 4 bases stayed unmatched. The chain's CDR3 is CASSLDGGRVDTQYF. The DNA for the CDR3 is TGTGCCAGCAGCTTAGATGGCGGGAGGGTAGATACGCAGTATTTT. Supplemented by reference TRBV7-2 and TRBJ2-3, the full variable domain reads GAGVSQSPSNKVTEKGKDVELRCDPISGHTALYWYRQSLGQGLEFLIYFQGNSAPDKSGLPSDRFSAERTGGSVSTLTIQRTQQEDSAVYLCASSLDGGRVDTQYFGPGTRLTVL.

In DNA form, the CDR3 reads TGCAGCGTCAGGACAGGGTACAATGAGCAGTTCTTC. This gives the protein CSVRTGYNEQFF. This sequence joins TRBV29-1 and TRBJ2-1; 8 bases are a match to TRBD1. The CDR3 is 12 amino acids. The ends lost 6 bases at V and 4 bases at J; junction bases unmatched: 2. The germline gives CDR1 SQVTM, CDR2 ANQGSEA.

The rearrangement joins TRBV9 to TRBJ2-7; TRBD2 might be the D (6 bases). Germline-derived CDR1 and CDR2 are SGDLS and YYNGEE. The germline V and J ends were trimmed by 4 bases and 6 bases, with 11 bases remaining between them. There are 12 residues in the CDR3. The CDR3 sequence is CASSRVGGEQYF. CDR3 DNA sequence: TGTGCCAGCAGCCGCGTCGGGGGCGAGCAGTACTTC.

The chain is built from TRBV6-5 and TRBJ2-6, with unresolved D. The germline V gene encodes CDR1 MNHEY and CDR2 SVGAGI. V was trimmed by 7 bases and J by 3 bases, leaving 10 bases between them. The CDR3 is made up of 14 amino acids. The CDR3 region has the DNA TGTGCCAGCAATCAGGACGTTGGGGCCAACGTCCTGACTTTC. Amino acids: CASNQDVGANVLTF.

V is TRBV28 and J is TRBJ1-3; D remains ambiguous. Trimming shortened V by 5 bases and J by 4 bases, and 12 bases separated the two germline ends. The CDR3 runs to 14 residues. Germline assignment: CDR1 MDHEN and CDR2 SYDVKM. CDR3 nucleotides: TGTGCCAGCAGTACAACGCCGCAGGGAAACACCATATATTTT. It is translated as CASSTTPQGNTIYF. Full variable domain (outside the CDR3, taken from reference TRBV28 and TRBJ1-3): DVKVTQSSRYLVKRTGEKVFLECVQDMDHENMFWYRQDPGLGLRLIYFSYDVKMKEKGDIPEGYSVSREKKERFSLILESASTNQTSMYLCASSTTPQGNTIYFGEGSWLTVV.

Concerning this clone: One junction end does not reproduce the germline sequence, and a read error may be involved. This rearrangement joins TRBV30 to TRBJ2-2; 9 nucleotides align to TRBD1. Germline V gives CDR1 GTSNPN, CDR2 SVGIG (reference sequence). The CDR3 covers 14 residues. In DNA form, the CDR3 reads TGTGCCTGGGACAGGGGGAAAAACAACGGGGAGCTGTTTTTT. Translation gives CAWDRGKNNGELFF.

The chain uses TRBV23-1 and TRBJ2-2, with TRBD2 matching over 8 bases. TRBV23-1 has ORF status, its function being uncertain. The junction had 18 bases not matched to a gene; V was cut back by 2 bases and J by 4 bases. CDR3 length equals 20 residues. The CDR3, as DNA: TGCGCCAGCAGTCAAGTACCTAAGTACGCGGGGGGCCTCTGCACCGGGGAGCTGTTTTTT. This codes for CASSQVPKYAGGLCTGELFF.

The sample holds one count of this clone. The chain is built from TRBV6-5 and TRBJ2-7; tentatively, D is TRBD1 or TRBD2 (5 bases each). V lost 2 bases to trimming and J lost 3 bases, with 11 bases between them. The CDR3 is made up of 14 amino acids. Germline CDR1 MNHEY, CDR2 SVGAGI. The CDR3 spells CASSYVGTHYEQYF. The CDR3 coding sequence is TGTGCCAGCAGTTACGTTGGGACCCACTACGAGCAGTACTTC.